A single sample gave rise to the 32 T cell receptor beta chains below, sequenced in a study of cytomegalovirus exposure and HLA in healthy donors. Primers for the PCR totalled 60 Vbeta and 13 Jbeta. Some clones are missing from TCRdb's copy, which holds only in-frame ones; the method was immunoSEQ multiplex PCR. This sample yields 160,000 or so clones, of which 87% are seen a single time; about 0.85% belongs to the top ten. The sample comprised PBMCs. The receptors here all came from a woman aged 25 to 39 in good health and CMV-seronegative.

V usage is TRBV27 and J usage is TRBJ1-2; 9 bases agree with TRBD1. J lost 8 bases, V lost 5 bases, and 18 bases had no gene match. CDR1 and CDR2 from the germline V gene are MNHEY and SMNVEV (reference sequence). The CDR3 length is 17 residues. The CDR3, as DNA: TGTGCCAGCAGTCTAACCCTACACAGGGGGCAATTGAGGGGCTACACCTTC. It translates to CASSLTLHRGQLRGYTF.

The chain links TRBV29-1 to TRBJ2-5, with 11 bases identical to TRBD2. V dropped 4 bases and J dropped 4; count of bases not matched to a gene: 2. Germline V CDR1 and CDR2: SQVTM, ANQGSEA. This CDR3 is 13 amino acids long. The CDR3: CSVAGTSGETQYF. The CDR3 DNA reads TGCAGCGTTGCCGGGACTAGCGGAGAGACCCAGTACTTC.

The CDR3 loop is CASSTGQALNTEAFF. For the CDR3, the DNA is TGTGCCAGTAGTACCGGACAGGCCCTGAACACTGAAGCTTTCTTT. V is TRBV19 and J is TRBJ1-1, with 7 bases identical to TRBD1. The germline V gene encodes CDR1 LNHDA and CDR2 SQIVND (reference sequence). The CDR3 runs to 15 residues. V gave up 4 bases and J gave up 0 bases; unmatched junction bases: 5.

This chain connects TRBV7-2 to TRBJ2-5, with TRBD1 identical over 7 bases. This CDR3 is 13 amino acids long. Germline loops: CDR1 SGHTA, CDR2 FQGNSA. Trimming took 5 bases from V and 7 from J; bases not matched to a gene: 7. CDR3 bases: TGTGCCAGCAGCCCACTATCAGGGGGGACCCAGTACTTC. This encodes CASSPLSGGTQYF.

Concerning this clone itself: This sample includes further DNA sequences coding for the same CDR3. This sequence joins TRBV2 and TRBJ1-5, with 8 nucleotides matching TRBD1. V lost 6 bases and J lost 7; bases outside the gene matches: 8. Germline loops: CDR1 SNHLY, CDR2 FYNNEI. This CDR3 contains 14 residues. As DNA, the CDR3 is TGTGCCAGCAGAGAGGCAGGGGGCCTCCAGCCCCAGCATTTT. Amino acid sequence: CASREAGGLQPQHF.

The CDR3 DNA follows: TGCGCCAGCAGCTTGGCCGGACAGGGCGAAGATTTCACCGGGGAGCTGTTTTTT. This sequence encodes CASSLAGQGEDFTGELFF. The chain has TRBV5-1 and TRBJ2-2; 8 bases line up with TRBD1. Germline CDR1 and CDR2: SGHRS and YFSETQ. The V segment lost 0 bases and the J segment 4 bases; nucleotides outside the gene matches: 11. The CDR3 loop spans 18 amino acids.

As regards this clone: One end of the junction is discordant with germline, which a read error may explain. This sequence joins TRBV2 and TRBJ1-1; 7 bases fit TRBD1. CDR3 size: 14 residues. CDR1 and CDR2 from the germline V gene are SNHLY and FYNNEI. CDR3 sequence reads: CASRETGFWTGAFF. The CDR3 DNA reads TGTGCCAGCAGGGAGACAGGGTTTTGGACTGGAGCTTTCTTT.

This chain connects TRBV2 to TRBJ2-3; 11 nucleotides line up with TRBD2. Germline values: CDR1 SNHLY, CDR2 FYNNEI. The CDR3 consists of 15 residues. Trimming removed 8 bases from V and 2 bases from J; junction bases left unmatched: 6. Here the CDR3 DNA reads TGTGCCAGCCAAGGACTAGCGGGCCTCACAGATACGCAGTATTTT. Protein: CASQGLAGLTDTQYF.

This clone has just one count. This chain joins TRBV30 and TRBJ2-2; possible D gene TRBD1, 6 bases. Trimming cost V 6 bases and J 6 bases, with 14 bases left between them. Germline V gene lookup returns CDR1 GTSNPN and CDR2 SVGIG (reference sequence). The CDR3 is 13 residues long. The CDR3 DNA is TGTGCCTGCCAGCTCGAGGGGGCCGGGGAGCTGTTTTTT. It translates to CACQLEGAGELFF.

The genes are TRBV5-1 and TRBJ2-7; TRBD1 matches 11 bases. This CDR3 is built from 15 residues. Germline CDR1 and CDR2: SGHRS and YFSETQ. V trimming: 4 bases; J trimming: 2 bases; junction bases outside the gene matches: 5. The CDR3 DNA reads as TGCGCCAGCAGCACAGGGACAGGGGGAGCCTACGAGCAGTACTTC. This gives the protein CASSTGTGGAYEQYF.

The chain carries TRBV7-9 and TRBJ2-1; 9 bases line up with TRBD2. J was trimmed by 10 bases and V by 5 bases; bases with no gene match: 9. The CDR3 length is 14 residues. Germline-derived CDR1 and CDR2 are SEHNR and FQNEAQ (reference sequence). The CDR3 here is CASSPPGLAVEQFF. Here the CDR3 DNA reads TGTGCCAGCAGCCCACCGGGACTAGCTGTCGAGCAGTTCTTC. Using reference TRBV7-9 and TRBJ2-1 for the parts outside the CDR3, the full variable domain is DTGVSQNPRHKITKRGQNVTFRCDPISEHNRLYWYRQTLGQGPEFLTYFQNEAQLEKSRLLSDRFSAERPKGSFSTLEIQRTEQGDSAMYLCASSPPGLAVEQFFGPGTRLTVL.

The V call is TRBV28, the J call TRBJ2-7; a possible D gene is TRBD1 (5 bases). The CDR3 has 15 residues. In germline, CDR1 is MDHEN, CDR2 SYDVKM. V was shortened by 6 bases and J by 0 bases, with 15 bases between the two germline ends. CDR3 DNA sequence: TGTGCCAGCAGCCAGGACACACGCCCCTCCTACGAGCAGTACTTC. It codes for CASSQDTRPSYEQYF.

Notes on this clone: Relative to the germline gene, one junction end is altered; a read error may explain this. CDR3 in DNA: TGTGCCAGCAGTAAAGCGGGAGTCCCTCTCTACGAGCAGTACTTC. Its translation is CASSKAGVPLYEQYF. This chain connects TRBV6-1 to TRBJ2-7, with TRBD2 matching 8 bases. Looked up from germline, CDR1 is MNHNS and CDR2 is SASEGT. The CDR3 sequence is 15 residues long.

This chain links TRBV7-8 with TRBJ1-5, with D possibly matching TRBD1 (5 bases). The ends were cut back, 2 bases at V and 7 bases at J, with 15 bases in the middle. The germline CDR1 and CDR2 sequences are SGHVS and FQNEAQ. The CDR3 is 15 amino acids. CDR3 amino acids: CASSLSDRGGQPQHF. CDR3 DNA: TGTGCCAGCAGCTTATCCGACCGGGGGGGACAGCCCCAGCATTTT. The entire variable domain, with the rest obtained from reference TRBV7-8 and TRBJ1-5, is as follows: GAGVSQSPRYKVAKRGQDVALRCDPISGHVSLFWYQQALGQGPEFLTYFQNEAQLDKSGLPSDRFFAERPEGSVSTLKIQRTQQEDSAVYLCASSLSDRGGQPQHFGDGTRLSIL.

The chain's CDR3 is CASSQIRGTDTQYF. The CDR3 bases are TGCGCCAGCAGCCAAATCCGGGGAACAGATACGCAGTATTTT. This chain connects TRBV4-1 to TRBJ2-3; D possibly corresponds to TRBD2 (5 bases). In germline, CDR1 is MGHRA, CDR2 YSYEKL. V shed 2 bases and J shed 3 bases, with 9 bases lying between them. CDR3 length equals 14 residues.

The chain is built from TRBV30 and TRBJ1-1; 9 nucleotides agree with TRBD1. The ends lost 3 bases at V and 6 bases at J; junction bases unmatched: 8. The CDR3 length is 14 residues. Germline assignment: CDR1 GTSNPN and CDR2 SVGIG (reference sequence). The CDR3 coding sequence is TGTGCCTGGAGCTCCGGACAGGGGATGGCTGAAGCTTTCTTT. As protein: CAWSSGQGMAEAFF.

This clone was observed a single time. This chain joins TRBV5-1 and TRBJ2-1, with 8 bases matching TRBD2. CDR1 SGHRS and CDR2 YFSETQ come from the germline V gene. This CDR3 spans 18 amino acids. V dropped 3 bases and J dropped 12; count of bases not matched to a gene: 23. The CDR3 DNA is TGCGCCAGCAGCTCCGGGACCGTTGGTAGAGACGGGAGGGACGGGCAGTTCTTC. Translation gives CASSSGTVGRDGRDGQFF. The complete variable domain, with remaining parts taken from reference TRBV5-1 and TRBJ2-1, reads KAGVTQTPRYLIKTRGQQVTLSCSPISGHRSVSWYQQTPGQGLQFLFEYFSETQRNKGNFPGRFSGRQFSNSRSEMNVSTLELGDSALYLCASSSGTVGRDGRDGQFFGPGTRLTVL.

The gene calls are TRBV11-2 and TRBJ1-2; D is perhaps TRBD1 (6 bases). V shed 5 bases and J shed 2 bases, with 9 bases lying between them. This CDR3 is built from 13 residues. Germline V gives CDR1 SGHAT, CDR2 FQNNGV. CDR3 in amino acids: CASSPGVNYGYTF. The CDR3, as DNA: TGTGCCAGCAGCCCAGGGGTCAACTATGGCTACACCTTC.

The chain couples TRBV14 to TRBJ1-1; 7 positions match TRBD1. Germline V gene data show CDR1 as SGHDN and CDR2 as FVKESK. This CDR3 has 19 amino acids. V shed 3 bases, J shed 3 bases, and the junction held 19 bases outside the gene matches. CDR3 DNA: TGTGCCAGCAGCCACCCCTCGGACAGGCCGGTAGGTGAGGACACTGAAGCTTTCTTT. It is translated as CASSHPSDRPVGEDTEAFF.

V gene TRBV11-2 combines with J gene TRBJ2-1; the match to TRBD2 covers 11 bases. The CDR3 length is 18 residues. Unmatched junction bases numbered 14, after V lost 5 bases and J lost 5 bases. CDR1 SGHAT and CDR2 FQNNGV come from the germline V gene. The CDR3 spells CASSLKLAGDIRNNEQFF. The CDR3, as DNA: TGTGCCAGCAGCCTGAAACTAGCGGGGGATATAAGGAACAATGAGCAGTTCTTC.

The V and J genes are TRBV5-1 and TRBJ2-6; 9 nucleotides match TRBD1. V dropped 0 bases and J dropped 0; count of bases not matched to a gene: 7. CDR1 and CDR2 from the germline V gene are SGHRS and YFSETQ. The CDR3 is 19 residues long. CDR3 amino acids: CASSLVGTGTYSGANVLTF. Written as DNA, the CDR3 is TGCGCCAGCAGCTTGGTAGGGACAGGGACCTACTCTGGGGCCAACGTCCTGACTTTC. Together with reference TRBV5-1 and TRBJ2-6, the CDR3 gives the full variable domain: KAGVTQTPRYLIKTRGQQVTLSCSPISGHRSVSWYQQTPGQGLQFLFEYFSETQRNKGNFPGRFSGRQFSNSRSEMNVSTLELGDSALYLCASSLVGTGTYSGANVLTFGAGSRLTVL.

This chain uses TRBV19 with TRBJ2-7, with TRBD1 identical over 8 bases. The CDR3 is 14 amino acids. The junction had 7 bases not matched to a gene; V was cut back by 5 bases and J by 4 bases. Germline values: CDR1 LNHDA, CDR2 SQIVND (reference sequence). The DNA of the CDR3 is TGTGCCAGTAGTGCGAGACAGGGGCTGTACGAGCAGTACTTC. Protein product: CASSARQGLYEQYF.

In DNA, the CDR3 is TGTGCCAGCTCACCACCAGGACTAGCTGGGACAGATACGCAGTATTTT. Translated, it gives CASSPPGLAGTDTQYF. The chain recombines TRBV18 with TRBJ2-3, with 8 positions matching TRBD2. V was clipped by 0 bases and J by 3 bases; unmatched bases: 5. Looked up from germline, CDR1 is KGHSH and CDR2 is LQKENI. The CDR3 is 16 amino acids.

Regarding this clone: Other DNA sequences from this sample encode an identical CDR3 as well. J is TRBJ2-7 and V is TRBV9; 7 nucleotides agree with TRBD2. The CDR3 extends over 14 amino acids. V dropped 0 bases and J dropped 1; count of bases not matched to a gene: 1. CDR1 is SGDLS, CDR2 YYNGEE, per germline. The CDR3 coding sequence is TGTGCCAGCAGCGTAGGCGGGAGTTCCTACGAGCAGTACTTC. The encoded protein is CASSVGGSSYEQYF. Variable domain in full (rest from reference TRBV9 and TRBJ2-7): DSGVTQTPKHLITATGQRVTLRCSPRSGDLSVYWYQQSLDQGLQFLIQYYNGEERAKGNILERFSAQQFPDLHSELNLSSLELGDSALYFCASSVGGSSYEQYFGPGTRLTVT.

The chain couples TRBV5-6 to TRBJ2-2, with TRBD2 matching 8 bases. V lost 3 bases, J lost 7 bases, and 8 bases stayed unmatched. From germline, CDR1 is SGHDT and CDR2 YYEEEE. This CDR3 is built from 15 residues. The CDR3 is CASSWGTSGSGELFF. The CDR3 DNA follows: TGTGCCAGCAGCTGGGGGACTAGTGGTAGCGGGGAGCTGTTTTTT.

This sequence joins TRBV2 and TRBJ1-5, with a possible D match to TRBD1 (6 bases). Trimming removed 4 bases from V and 6 bases from J, with 7 bases in between. CDR3 length equals 12 residues. Per germline, CDR1 SNHLY and CDR2 FYNNEI. Written as DNA, the CDR3 is TGTGCCAGCAGTGCGACAGGTCAGCCCCAGCATTTT. It encodes CASSATGQPQHF.

The sample holds a few counts of this clone. This chain uses TRBV6-1 with TRBJ2-1; 8 nucleotides agree with TRBD2. CDR3 size: 15 residues. Unmatched junction bases numbered 2, after V lost 4 bases and J lost 0 bases. Germline V lookup: CDR1 MNHNS, CDR2 SASEGT. CDR3 in amino acids: CASSASGGSYNEQFF. For the CDR3, the DNA is TGTGCCAGCAGTGCCAGCGGGGGCTCCTACAATGAGCAGTTCTTC.

V gene TRBV4-3 combines with J gene TRBJ1-1; 7 bases match TRBD1. This CDR3 spans 12 amino acids. Germline loops: CDR1 LGHNA, CDR2 YSLEER. J gave up 8 bases and V 5 bases, and 5 bases lay outside the gene matches. CDR3 loop: CASSTHRGEAFF. As DNA, the CDR3 is TGCGCCAGCAGCACCCACAGGGGAGAAGCTTTCTTT.

This chain links TRBV27 with TRBJ2-2, with 8 positions matching TRBD1. This CDR3 is 16 amino acids long. From germline, CDR1 is MNHEY and CDR2 SMNVEV (reference sequence). After removal of 7 bases from V and 2 bases from J, the junction contained 9 bases not matched to a gene. The CDR3 sequence: CASTFGTGGNTGELFF. Here the CDR3 DNA reads TGTGCCAGCACCTTTGGGACAGGAGGAAACACCGGGGAGCTGTTTTTT.

The chain couples TRBV27 to TRBJ1-1, with D possibly TRBD1 on 6 matching bases. The CDR3 is 14 residues long. The germline gives CDR1 MNHEY, CDR2 SMNVEV (reference sequence). V lost 6 bases, J lost 1 base, and 12 bases lay in between. Written as DNA, the CDR3 is TGTGCCAGCAGCCGCCCGGGACAGAACACTGAAGCTTTCTTT. Amino acids: CASSRPGQNTEAFF.

The CDR3 DNA is TGTGCCAGCAGTCCACTCAGGGGCGGGAGGAACTATGGCTACACCTTC. Residues: CASSPLRGGRNYGYTF. The rearrangement links TRBV27 to TRBJ1-2; tentative D call: TRBD1 (6 bases). This CDR3 has 16 amino acids. Germline V gives CDR1 MNHEY, CDR2 SMNVEV (reference sequence). The V end lost 5 bases, the J end lost 2 bases, and 18 bases lay between the germline ends.

This chain uses TRBV28 with TRBJ1-1; D is possibly TRBD1 (6 bases). V lost 5 bases and J lost 5, with 18 bases in between. From germline, CDR1 is MDHEN and CDR2 SYDVKM. This CDR3 spans 15 amino acids. CDR3 nucleotides: TGTGCCAGCAGTAGCCCGGCAGGGGCGATGACTGAAGCTTTCTTT. Its translation: CASSSPAGAMTEAFF.